These 26 T cell receptor beta chains originate from one sample sequenced in a study of blood T cell repertoires in COVID-19. TCRdb keeps only in-frame clones here, not all; method: immunoSEQ multiplex PCR. The data show about 230,000 clones, approximately 87% seen once. Sequenced input: peripheral blood. The receptors shown here come from a woman aged 70-85 years with active or convalescent COVID-19.

This chain uses TRBV18 with TRBJ2-1; no reliable D call. The CDR3 has 16 amino acids. Germline V lookup: CDR1 KGHSH, CDR2 LQKENI. Trimming pared 2 bases from V and 0 bases from J, leaving 11 bases between. This CDR3 reads CASSPMRPSSYNEQFF. The DNA of the CDR3 is TGTGCCAGCTCACCAATGCGGCCTAGCTCCTACAATGAGCAGTTCTTC.

The chain has TRBV18 and TRBJ2-3; no firm D call. CDR3 length: 14 amino acids. Trimming removed 0 bases from V and 0 bases from J, with 4 bases in between. The germline gives CDR1 KGHSH, CDR2 LQKENI. The CDR3 is CASSPPSSTDTQYF. CDR3 DNA sequence: TGTGCCAGCTCACCACCGAGCAGCACAGATACGCAGTATTTT.

The J gene is TRBJ1-1, the V gene TRBV7-8, with D possibly matching TRBD1 (6 bases). Germline V gene lookup returns CDR1 SGHVS and CDR2 FQNEAQ. The CDR3 runs to 13 residues. Trimming took off 7 bases at V and 9 bases at J, with 18 bases between the two ends. The CDR3 loop reads CASTEGEGTKAFF. CDR3 nucleotides: TGTGCCAGCACCGAGGGGGAAGGGACGAAAGCTTTCTTT.

CDR3 sequence reads: CASSLWQGVEAFF. The CDR3 DNA reads as TGTGCCAGCAGCTTATGGCAGGGGGTTGAGGCTTTCTTT. The rearrangement joins TRBV7-3 to TRBJ1-1, with TRBD1 matching over 7 bases. The V gene's germline CDR1 is SGHTA and CDR2 FQGTGA. Germline trimming cut 2 bases from V and 11 bases from J; bases unmatched to any gene: 8. CDR3 length: 13 residues.

CDR3 in amino acids: CAWSVIAGDVEQFF. CDR3 bases: TGTGCCTGGAGTGTAATAGCGGGAGATGTTGAGCAGTTCTTC. The chain links TRBV30 to TRBJ2-1; 9 nucleotides agree with TRBD2. The CDR3 length is 14 residues. From germline, CDR1 is GTSNPN and CDR2 SVGIG (reference sequence). V trimming: 0 bases; J trimming: 9 bases; junction bases outside the gene matches: 6.

The chain is built from TRBV3-1 (or the pseudogene TRBV3-2) and TRBJ2-7; TRBD2 is a possible D gene (6 bases). Trimming took 1 base from V and 2 from J, leaving 12 bases between them. CDR3 length equals 15 residues. Per the germline V gene, CDR1 is LGHDT and CDR2 is YNNKEL (reference sequence). CDR3: CASSQGPTGAYEQYF. DNA for the CDR3: TGTGCCAGCAGCCAAGGGCCAACGGGAGCCTACGAGCAGTACTTC.

The V call is TRBV21-1, the J call TRBJ1-5; the table gives TRBD1 as D, unverified against the DNA. TRBV21-1 is recorded as a pseudogene. The length of the CDR3 is 14 residues. As DNA, the CDR3 is TGTGCCAGCAGCACTCGAAGTCCCAGGCGGCCCCAGCATTTT. It encodes CASSTRSPRRPQHF.

V is TRBV19 and J is TRBJ2-7, with 8 bases identical to TRBD1. The CDR3 is 15 amino acids. Per germline, CDR1 LNHDA and CDR2 SQIVND (reference sequence). V shed 1 base and J 5 bases; nucleotides not matched to a gene: 7. Written as DNA, the CDR3 is TGTGCCAGTAGTATAGGACAGGGGCTCCACAACGAGCAGTACTTC. Translation gives CASSIGQGLHNEQYF. The variable domain in full, completed from reference TRBV19 and TRBJ2-7, reads DGGITQSPKYLFRKEGQNVTLSCEQNLNHDAMYWYRQDPGQGLRLIYYSQIVNDFQKGDIAEGYSVSREKKESFPLTVTSAQKNPTAFYLCASSIGQGLHNEQYFGPGTRLTVT.

Remarks on this clone: The same CDR3 also results from other DNA sequences found in this sample. The chain couples TRBV6-5 to TRBJ1-5, with TRBD1 matching 7 bases. V lost 6 bases and J lost 4; bases outside the gene matches: 3. Germline CDR1 MNHEY, CDR2 SVGAGI. CDR3 length equals 13 residues. CDR3 sequence: CASSRDRNQPQHF. The CDR3 nucleotides read TGTGCCAGCAGCCGGGACAGAAATCAGCCCCAGCATTTT.

This clone was counted a single time. The gene calls are TRBV18 and TRBJ1-1; 10 nucleotides agree with TRBD1. This CDR3 is 15 amino acids long. Germline CDR1 is KGHSH and CDR2 is LQKENI. V lost 4 bases to trimming and J lost 8 bases; unmatched junction nucleotides: 10. CDR3 nucleotides: TGTGCCAGCTCACGCGGACAGGGGGGTACAGAAGAAGCTTTCTTT. Translating gives CASSRGQGGTEEAFF.

The V and J genes are TRBV27 and TRBJ2-1; 10 positions match TRBD2. The CDR3 contains 17 residues. Germline V CDR1 and CDR2: MNHEY, SMNVEV (reference sequence). Trimming removed 5 bases from V and 7 bases from J; junction bases left unmatched: 14. The CDR3, as DNA: TGTGCCAGCAGTCTGGGACTAGCGTTCCGAGGGAGGAATGAGCAGTTCTTC. Translating gives CASSLGLAFRGRNEQFF.

The rearrangement uses TRBV4-2 and TRBJ2-5, with D perhaps TRBD1 (6 bases). CDR1 and CDR2 from the germline V gene are LGHNA and YNFKEQ. This CDR3 comprises 17 residues. V lost 2 bases to trimming and J lost 7 bases, with 23 bases between them. CDR3 sequence reads: CASSQQTTQGTTGTQYF. CDR3 bases: TGTGCCAGCAGCCAACAAACGACCCAGGGGACGACGGGGACCCAGTACTTC.

This clone was observed a single time. This chain uses TRBV5-1 with TRBJ2-3; no reliable D call. The V gene's germline CDR1 is SGHRS and CDR2 YFSETQ. CDR3 size: 12 residues. V gave up 4 bases and J gave up 4 bases, with 7 bases separating them. The DNA of the CDR3 is TGCGCCAGCAGCCTGGCAGCAGATACGCAGTATTTT. Its protein is CASSLAADTQYF.

DNA for the CDR3: TGTGCCAGCAGTCGCCGGGACAGGGCGGGAGGCTACACCTTC. It translates to CASSRRDRAGGYTF. This sequence joins TRBV6-5 and TRBJ1-2, with 9 bases matching TRBD1. This CDR3 has 14 amino acids. Trimming cost V 5 bases and J 8 bases; bases outside gene matches: 9. Germline lookup yields CDR1 MNHEY and CDR2 SVGAGI.

This chain links TRBV5-1 with TRBJ2-7; D gene unclear. The germline CDR1 and CDR2 sequences are SGHRS and YFSETQ. The CDR3 length is 14 residues. With 5 bases removed from V and 0 bases from J, the gap between germline ends came to 12 bases. CDR3 protein: CASSNGLFSYEQYF. CDR3 bases: TGCGCCAGCAGTAATGGGCTATTCTCCTACGAGCAGTACTTC.

The V gene is TRBV11-2, the J gene TRBJ1-2, with D maybe TRBD1 (5 bases). CDR3 length: 13 residues. V dropped 7 bases and J dropped 8 bases, with 17 bases sitting between them. Germline CDR1 and CDR2: SGHAT and FQNNGV. The CDR3 DNA follows: TGTGCCAGCACCCCTTCGGGGGAAAGAGGCTACACCTTC. It specifies CASTPSGERGYTF.

This chain uses TRBV6-1 with TRBJ2-2; 9 nucleotides match TRBD1. V gave up 3 bases and J gave up 5 bases; unmatched junction bases: 10. CDR1 is MNHNS, CDR2 SASEGT, per germline. The CDR3 contains 17 residues. CDR3 sequence (DNA): TGTGCCAGCAGTGAGGGGACAGGGATCGGTGGGACCGGGGAGCTGTTTTTT. It encodes CASSEGTGIGGTGELFF.

The chain combines TRBV18 with TRBJ1-2; tentative D call: TRBD1 (5 bases). The CDR3 runs 13 residues. Trimming shortened V by 1 base and J by 8 bases, and 11 bases separated the two germline ends. The V gene's germline CDR1 is KGHSH and CDR2 LQKENI. The CDR3 bases are TGTGCCAGCTCACCACGGGCAGGGCAGGGCTACACCTTC. Translated: CASSPRAGQGYTF. Variable domain in full (rest from reference TRBV18 and TRBJ1-2): NAGVMQNPRHLVRRRGQEARLRCSPMKGHSHVYWYRQLPEEGLKFMVYLQKENIIDESGMPKERFSAEFPKEGPSILRIQQVVRGDSAAYFCASSPRAGQGYTFGSGTRLTVV.

This clone has a handful of counts. The rearrangement links TRBV4-2 to TRBJ1-3; 7 nucleotides agree with TRBD1. This CDR3 has 16 amino acids. With V trimmed by 0 bases and J by 9 bases, 11 bases remained unmatched. CDR1 and CDR2 from the germline V gene are LGHNA and YNFKEQ. The CDR3 protein is CASSQDPDRVGGTIYF. The CDR3 DNA follows: TGTGCCAGCAGCCAAGACCCAGACAGGGTTGGGGGCACCATATATTTT.

The V and J genes are TRBV5-1 and TRBJ2-2; TRBD2 might be the D (6 bases). Germline V lookup: CDR1 SGHRS, CDR2 YFSETQ. Trimming shortened V by 5 bases and J by 3 bases, and 17 bases separated the two germline ends. There are 16 residues in the CDR3. CDR3 residues: CASRPGTSTYTGELFF. In nucleotides, the CDR3 is TGCGCCAGCAGGCCCGGGACTTCCACTTACACCGGGGAGCTGTTTTTT. The complete variable domain, with remaining parts taken from reference TRBV5-1 and TRBJ2-2, reads KAGVTQTPRYLIKTRGQQVTLSCSPISGHRSVSWYQQTPGQGLQFLFEYFSETQRNKGNFPGRFSGRQFSNSRSEMNVSTLELGDSALYLCASRPGTSTYTGELFFGEGSRLTVL.

This chain uses TRBV7-2 with TRBJ2-7; D gene ambiguous. From germline, CDR1 is SGHTA and CDR2 FQGNSA. V was cut by 1 base and J by 3 bases, with 13 bases left in between. The CDR3 runs 15 residues. The CDR3: CASSLVGGPGYEQYF. The DNA for the CDR3 is TGTGCCAGCAGCTTAGTTGGCGGTCCGGGCTACGAGCAGTACTTC. Supplemented by reference TRBV7-2 and TRBJ2-7, the full variable domain reads GAGVSQSPSNKVTEKGKDVELRCDPISGHTALYWYRQSLGQGLEFLIYFQGNSAPDKSGLPSDRFSAERTGGSVSTLTIQRTQQEDSAVYLCASSLVGGPGYEQYFGPGTRLTVT.

The V and J genes are TRBV3-1 (or the pseudogene TRBV3-2) and TRBJ2-1, with D perhaps TRBD2 (5 bases). Germline loops: CDR1 LGHDT, CDR2 YNNKEL (reference sequence). The V gene lost 6 bases and the J gene lost 4 bases, with 10 bases spanning the gap. This CDR3 region has 13 residues. DNA of the CDR3: TGTGCCAGCAGTGCGGGTGATTACAATGAGCAGTTCTTC. It translates to CASSAGDYNEQFF.

This rearrangement joins TRBV7-9 to TRBJ1-2; 8 nucleotides match TRBD1. Germline-derived CDR1 and CDR2 are SEHNR and FQNEAQ (reference sequence). The V and J ends lost 1 base and 4 bases, in that order; junction bases with no gene match: 8. This CDR3 spans 16 amino acids. DNA for the CDR3: TGTGCCAGCAGCTTAGTAGGAGGACAGGGCGGCTATGGCTACACCTTC. Protein sequence: CASSLVGGQGGYGYTF.

The chain has TRBV15 and TRBJ1-2, with a tentative D call TRBD1 (6 bases). Trimming took 4 bases from V and 4 from J, leaving 16 bases between them. Germline loops: CDR1 LNHNV, CDR2 YYDKDF (reference sequence). CDR3 size: 15 residues. The CDR3 DNA reads TGTGCCACCAGCAACACCTGGCCCAGGGGCTATGGCTACACCTTC. Residues: CATSNTWPRGYGYTF. Variable domain in full (rest from reference TRBV15 and TRBJ1-2): DAMVIQNPRYQVTQFGKPVTLSCSQTLNHNVMYWYQQKSSQAPKLLFHYYDKDFNNEADTPDNFQSRRPNTSFCFLDIRSPGLGDTAMYLCATSNTWPRGYGYTFGSGTRLTVV.

The rearrangement joins TRBV29-1 to TRBJ2-1; a weak D match, TRBD2 (7 bases). This CDR3 is built from 16 residues. The V and J ends lost 7 bases and 1 base respectively, with 20 bases between them. Germline V CDR1 and CDR2: SQVTM, ANQGSEA. CDR3 in DNA: TGCAGCGCCCGGGGGGCAGAACGGATATCCTACAATGAGCAGTTCTTC. This sequence encodes CSARGAERISYNEQFF.

The chain is built from TRBV5-4 and TRBJ1-1, with unresolved D. This CDR3 has 16 residues. Germline values: CDR1 SGHNT, CDR2 YYREEE (reference sequence). Trimming took off 0 bases at V and 3 bases at J, with 15 bases between the two ends. CDR3 amino acids: CASSLEGGRRHTEAFF. The CDR3 DNA reads as TGTGCCAGCAGCTTGGAGGGCGGGAGAAGGCACACTGAAGCTTTCTTT.